The rows below give T cell receptor beta chains drawn from one sample of a study of blood T cells in healthy people across ages. TCRdb re-analysed the 5' RACE reads in MiXCR, keeping a single row per CDR3 protein. The sample yields about a million distinct CDR3 sequences, 51% seen once. Sequencing was performed on blood. Receptors were obtained from a woman aged 55-75 years in good health. CDR3s include the opening cysteine and the closing phenylalanine or tryptophan. Each record gives: J gene, V gene, clone size, D gene, CDR3 DNA, CDR3 protein. A D gene is named only where the DNA matches it firmly. Clone size is stated in some rows and not others, as once, few, many or a class when expanded.

TRBJ2-7 | TRBV7-2 | . | . | TGTGCCAGCAGTTGGGGGGAAAACTACGAGCAGTACTTC | CASSWGENYEQYF
TRBJ2-3 | TRBV20-1 | . | . | TGCAGTGCTAGAAACGGAGATACGCAGTATTTT | CSARNGDTQYF
TRBJ2-7 | TRBV27 | . | . | TGTGCCAGCAGTTTATACGGGTCCCTGGACGAGCAGTACTTC | CASSLYGSLDEQYF
TRBJ2-2 | TRBV11-2 | once | TRBD2 | TGTGCCAGCAGCTTTGCAGCGGGAGGGCCCGGGGAGCTGTTTTTT | CASSFAAGGPGELFF
TRBJ2-7 | TRBV11-2 | . | TRBD2 | TGTGCCAGCAGCTTATCCCGGATGGGACTATATGAGCAGTACTTC | CASSLSRMGLYEQYF
TRBJ1-2 | TRBV12-3/TRBV12-4 | many | . | TGTGCCAGCAGCCCCGGTGTTGGCTATGGCTACACCTTC | CASSPGVGYGYTF
TRBJ1-1 | TRBV29-1 | . | . | TGCAGCGTCGGGACGGGCCCTGAAGCTTTCTTT | CSVGTGPEAFF
TRBJ2-5 | TRBV10-3 | . | . | TGTGCCATCAGGGAAGGTGGCTTCCAAGAGACCCAGTACTTC | CAIREGGFQETQYF
TRBJ1-2 | TRBV6-2/TRBV6-3 | . | . | TGTGCCAGCAGTTCGGGGGCCCTTTATGGCTACACCTTC | CASSSGALYGYTF
TRBJ2-7 | TRBV27 | . | . | TGTGCCAGCAGTTTGGCAGGTTTCTACGAGCAGTACTTC | CASSLAGFYEQYF
TRBJ2-4 | TRBV7-2 | . | . | TGTGCCAGCAGATCGCCGGGATTAGCCAAAAACATTCAGTACTTC | CASRSPGLAKNIQYF
TRBJ2-7 | TRBV7-9 | few | . | TGTGCCAGCAGCTCGGTCGGGAGTACCGAGCAGTACTTC | CASSSVGSTEQYF
TRBJ2-3 | TRBV28 | . | . | TGTGCCAGCAGTTCTCCCCGGGACTCGCTCGCAGATACGCAGTATTTT | CASSSPRDSLADTQYF
TRBJ2-3 | TRBV7-2 | few | TRBD2 | TGTGCCAGCAGCCCCCGGACTAGCGGGAGCCGAGATACGCAGTATTTT | CASSPRTSGSRDTQYF
TRBJ2-3 | TRBV24-1 | few | TRBD1 | TGTGCCACTCGGACAGGGGGCACAGATACGCAGTATTTT | CATRTGGTDTQYF
TRBJ1-2 | TRBV7-3 | . | TRBD1 | TGTGCCAGCAGCTCTGGGACAGGAGAATATGGCTACACCTTC | CASSSGTGEYGYTF
TRBJ2-3 | TRBV7-9 | few | . | TGTGCCAGCAGCTTAGGCGGGTCTTCTCGGGCAGATACGCAGTATTTT | CASSLGGSSRADTQYF
TRBJ1-1 | TRBV5-1 | . | TRBD1 | TGCGCCAGCCAGGGACAGTCCGATGCTTTCTTT | CASQGQSDAFF
TRBJ2-3 | TRBV5-1 | . | TRBD2 | TGCGCCAGCAGCTTATACGGGAGGGCCCTCACAGATACGCAGTATTTT | CASSLYGRALTDTQYF
TRBJ2-7 | TRBV12-3/TRBV12-4 | . | . | TGTGCCAGCACCCGACGGGCGGATGGAGACTACGAGCAGTACTTC | CASTRRADGDYEQYF
TRBJ2-7 | TRBV27 | few | TRBD2 | TGTGCCAGCAGTTTCCAATCTCTAGCGGGAGGGGACGAGCAGTACTTC | CASSFQSLAGGDEQYF
TRBJ2-7 | TRBV6-5 | . | . | TGTGCCAGCAGAGCGGACCGTTACGAGCAGTACTTC | CASRADRYEQYF
TRBJ2-3 | TRBV7-2 | . | . | TGTGCCAGCAGCTTCTGGGGGGGCGGGAGCCCAGATACGCAGTATTTT | CASSFWGGGSPDTQYF